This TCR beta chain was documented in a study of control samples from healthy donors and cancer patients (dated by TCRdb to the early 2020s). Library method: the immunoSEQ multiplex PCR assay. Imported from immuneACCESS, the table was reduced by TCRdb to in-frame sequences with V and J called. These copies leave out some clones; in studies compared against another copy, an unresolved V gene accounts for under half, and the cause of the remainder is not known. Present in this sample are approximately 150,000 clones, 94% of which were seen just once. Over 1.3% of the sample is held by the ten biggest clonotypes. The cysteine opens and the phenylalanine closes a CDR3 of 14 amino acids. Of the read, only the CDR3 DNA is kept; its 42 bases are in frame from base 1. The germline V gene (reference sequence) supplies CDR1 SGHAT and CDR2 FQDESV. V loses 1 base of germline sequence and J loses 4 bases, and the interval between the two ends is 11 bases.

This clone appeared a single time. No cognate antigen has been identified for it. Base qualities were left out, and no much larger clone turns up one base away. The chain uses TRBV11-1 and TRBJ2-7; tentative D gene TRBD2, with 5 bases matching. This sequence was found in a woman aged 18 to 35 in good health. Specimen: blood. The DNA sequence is TGTGCCAGCAGCTTAGAGGAAGAGGGTTACGAGCAGTACTTC. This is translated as CASSLEEEGYEQYF. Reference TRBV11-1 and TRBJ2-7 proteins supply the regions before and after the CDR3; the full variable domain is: EAEVAQSPRYKITEKSQAVAFWCDPISGHATLYWYRQILGQGPELLVQFQDESVVDDSQLPKDRFSAERLKGVDSTLKIQPAELGDSAMYLCASSLEEEGYEQYFGPGTRLTVT.